This T cell receptor (beta chain) was profiled in a study of shared clonotypes between healthy human individuals. Template for every sorted-subset replicate PCR totaled approximately 0.2 ug DNA, some 30,000 T cell genomes. Sequenced by immunoSEQ multiplex PCR; TCRdb stores in-frame clones only, minus some. The top ten hold approximately 0.37% of the sample, which has 2 million to 2.5 million clones, roughly 93% seen once. Study results and caveats: Sequencing depth was a factor that was expected to affect clonotype sharing among donors. Several donors showed sharing of about 4.8% of naive CD4 clonotypes. All-four-donor shared clonotypes had higher generation probabilities than non-shared clonotypes did.

In the case of this clone: Its specificity is unknown.

The CDR3 covers 16 residues. CDR1 is SGHDT, CDR2 YYEEEE, per germline. The V end was cut by 4 bases, the J end by 1 base, with 17 bases between. This sequence joins TRBV5-6 and TRBJ1-1, with D perhaps TRBD1 (6 bases). The specimen sequenced was naive CD4+ T cells from PBMCs. Subset defined: CD45RA+ positively selected. This clonotype was obtained from a man between 18 and 29 years old in good health. Some clones in this sample may be carry-over from other donors' samples. CDR3 residues: CASSPNGGSPNTEAFF. The CDR3 region has the DNA TGTGCCAGCAGCCCCAACGGGGGCTCACCGAACACTGAAGCTTTCTTT.